This entry is about one T cell receptor beta chain. Its antigen is not identified. The data stem from a study of T-cell memory formation after mild COVID-19. As for the study in general: TCR clusters mostly belonged to single donors. Study-wide points: Day 37-peaking second-wave clones had unconfirmed SARS-CoV-2 specificity. Contracting CD4+ clones sat mainly in CM and EM; CD8+ in EMRA.

It was 5'RACE with constant-segment primers that produced the TCR alpha and TCR beta cDNA libraries, which carried sample barcodes and UMIs. Via MiXCR, TCRdb re-called the 5' RACE reads, giving one row per CDR3 protein. The profile shows about 270,000 distinct CDR3 sequences, 15% of them singletons. The CDR3 has 15 residues. V gave up 5 bases and J gave up 5 bases; unmatched junction bases: 7. Per the germline V gene, CDR1 is MNHEY and CDR2 is SMNVEV (reference sequence). The rearrangement uses TRBV27 and TRBJ2-3; 10 bases agree with TRBD1. The sequence derives from an adult woman who had mild COVID-19 (a few samples of this study predate the infection). Cell type and time point are not known. Sequencing was performed on PBMCs or a T cell subset sorted from them (not recorded which). CDR3 amino acids: CASSRRDRGQDTQYF. The CDR3 DNA sequence: TGTGCCAGCAGTCGCCGGGACAGGGGTCAAGATACGCAGTATTTT.